This T cell receptor (beta chain) was profiled in a study of blood T cell repertoires in COVID-19. Study details: The origin of the acute and convalescent COVID-19 samples was the United States, Italy and Spain.

In the source study's methods: For nucleated cells, counts were estimated from reference gene primer amplification. Data came from immunoSEQ multiplex PCR; TCRdb stores just in-frame clones and leaves some out. V and J calls and clone size are those listed in that table; D and trimming were worked out from the DNA. Among tens of thousands of clones, approximately 82% were seen once, and the ten largest hold about 4%. Only a few counts were recorded for this clone. The receptor was isolated from a woman of 80 years or more with acute or convalescent COVID-19. Specimen: peripheral blood.

The CDR3 spells CASSLGRGGGVYNEQFF. The CDR3 bases are TGTGCCAGCAGTTTAGGTCGGGGAGGAGGGGTTTACAATGAGCAGTTCTTC. The chain links TRBV28 to TRBJ2-1, with a possible D match to TRBD2 (6 bases). Germline CDR1 is MDHEN and CDR2 is SYDVKM. V was pared by 2 bases and J by 4 bases, with 18 bases between. The CDR3 length is 17 residues.